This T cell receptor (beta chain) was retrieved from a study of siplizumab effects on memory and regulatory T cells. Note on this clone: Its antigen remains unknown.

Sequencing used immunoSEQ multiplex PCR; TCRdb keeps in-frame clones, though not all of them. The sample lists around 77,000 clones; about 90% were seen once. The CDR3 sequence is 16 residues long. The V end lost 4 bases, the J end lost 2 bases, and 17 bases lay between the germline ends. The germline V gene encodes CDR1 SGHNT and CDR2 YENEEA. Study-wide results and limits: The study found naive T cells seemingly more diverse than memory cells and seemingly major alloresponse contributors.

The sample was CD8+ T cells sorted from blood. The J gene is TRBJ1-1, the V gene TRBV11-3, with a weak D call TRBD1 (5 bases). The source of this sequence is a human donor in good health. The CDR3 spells CASSYRQQATNTEAFF. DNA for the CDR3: TGTGCCAGCAGCTACCGCCAACAGGCGACTAACACTGAAGCTTTCTTT.